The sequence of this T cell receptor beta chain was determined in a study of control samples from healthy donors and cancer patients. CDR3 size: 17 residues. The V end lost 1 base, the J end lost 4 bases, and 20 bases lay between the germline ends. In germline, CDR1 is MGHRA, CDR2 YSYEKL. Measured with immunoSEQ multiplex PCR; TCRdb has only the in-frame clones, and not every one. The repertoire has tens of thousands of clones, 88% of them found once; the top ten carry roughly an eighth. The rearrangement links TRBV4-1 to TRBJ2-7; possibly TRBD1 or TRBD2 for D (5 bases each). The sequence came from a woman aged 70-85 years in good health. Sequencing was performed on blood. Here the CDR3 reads CASSQGWDDRTLYEQYF. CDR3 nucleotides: TGCGCCAGCAGCCAAGGGTGGGACGATCGGACCCTATACGAGCAGTACTTC.